These T cell receptor beta chains were read from a single sample in a study of shared clonotypes between healthy human individuals. Method: immunoSEQ multiplex PCR; TCRdb's copy keeps in-frame clones and lacks some. The profile shows more than 2,000,000 clones, more than 85% of them singletons. Sequencing was done on a sample of naive CD4+ T cells from PBMCs. These receptors originate from a man between 18 and 35 years old in good health. Some clones in this sample may be carry-over from other donors' samples. Each CDR3 is given with its conserved first and last residue. Fields, in order: D gene, clone size, V gene, J gene, CDR3 DNA, CDR3 protein. D genes are given only for firm matches. The size of a clone is reported for some rows only, either as once, few or many, or as a class for expanded clones.

>TRBD2|.|TRBV29-1|TRBJ2-7
TGCAGCGGGGGGACTAGCGGGAGTTCCTACGAGCAGTACTTC
CSGGTSGSSYEQYF
>.|.|TRBV13|TRBJ2-2
TGTGCCAGCATGCGGCAGGCGGTAGCCGGGGAGCTGTTTTTT
CASMRQAVAGELFF
>.|.|TRBV28|TRBJ1-5
TGTGCCAGCAGTTTAGCCAGGGGAAATAACAATCAGCCCCAGCATTTT
CASSLARGNNNQPQHF
>TRBD2|.|TRBV30|TRBJ2-5
TGTGCCTGGACCCTAGCGGGAGGTGGAGAGACCCAGTACTTC
CAWTLAGGGETQYF
>.|.|TRBV18|TRBJ1-2
TGTGCCAGCTCACCACAGGGAGAGTATGGCTACACCTTC
CASSPQGEYGYTF
>TRBD2|once|TRBV4-1|TRBJ2-5
TGCGCCAGCAGCCGCCGACTAGCGGGTAATCAAGGGACCCAGTACTTC
CASSRRLAGNQGTQYF
>.|.|TRBV7-2|TRBJ2-1
TGTGCCAGCAGCTTAAGAGGGAATGAGCAGTTCTTC
CASSLRGNEQFF
>TRBD1|.|TRBV7-9|TRBJ1-2
TGTGCCAGCAGTTTGACAGGGGGTAACTATGGCTACACCTTC
CASSLTGGNYGYTF
>TRBD2|.|TRBV4-3|TRBJ2-1
TGCGCCAGCAGCCAAGAGCCGGCGGGAGGGGGGAATGAGCAGTTCTTC
CASSQEPAGGGNEQFF
>TRBD2|.|TRBV19|TRBJ2-1
TGTGCCAGTAGTGCGTCTAGCGGGAGAAGGGATGAGCAGTTCTTC
CASSASSGRRDEQFF
>TRBD1|.|TRBV7-3|TRBJ2-7
TGTGCCAGCAGCTTGGGCCCTACAGGGGGCAGGTACGAGCAGTACTTC
CASSLGPTGGRYEQYF
>TRBD1|.|TRBV28|TRBJ2-3
TGTGCCAGCAGTTTACCGGGACAGGGCACAGATACGCAGTATTTT
CASSLPGQGTDTQYF
>.|.|TRBV5-1|TRBJ1-5
TGCGCCAGCAGCTTGGTTCCCGGTAACAATCAGCCCCAGCATTTT
CASSLVPGNNQPQHF
>.|.|TRBV27|TRBJ2-7
TGTGCCAGCGGAAGATGGATGGGGCCCTACGAGCAGTACTTC
CASGRWMGPYEQYF
>.|.|TRBV27|TRBJ2-3
TGTGCCAGCAGTTTTCGGATTTACACAGATACGCAGTATTTT
CASSFRIYTDTQYF
>.|.|TRBV30|TRBJ2-5
TGTGCCTGGAGTTCGACCGGGTCCCAGGGGGAGACCCAGTACTTC
CAWSSTGSQGETQYF
>.|.|TRBV7-3|TRBJ2-7
TGTGCCAGCAGCTCTGGGGCGGACTACGAGCAGTACTTC
CASSSGADYEQYF
>.|.|TRBV27|TRBJ2-3
TGTGCCAGCAGTCTAATACAGGCGGATACGCAGTATTTT
CASSLIQADTQYF
>.|few|TRBV10-3|TRBJ1-2
TGTGCCATCAGTGAATCCCCTACGGGGGGTTATGGCTACACCTTC
CAISESPTGGYGYTF
>TRBD1|.|TRBV5-6|TRBJ1-1
TGTGCCAGCAGCGCCGGGACAGGGGTAACTGAAGCTTTCTTT
CASSAGTGVTEAFF
>.|once|TRBV6-5|TRBJ2-7
TGTGCCAGCAGTTTCCGCATCACGCCTCCTCACGAGCAGTACTTC
CASSFRITPPHEQYF
>.|.|TRBV11-2|TRBJ1-2
TGTGCCAGCAGCTTAGATGGTACAGGGAGAGGCTACACCTTC
CASSLDGTGRGYTF
>.|.|TRBV4-1|TRBJ1-4
TGCGCCAGCAGCCAAGTTTTGTATGAAAAACTGTTTTTT
CASSQVLYEKLFF
>TRBD1|.|TRBV5-1|TRBJ1-4
TGCGCCAGCAGCTCAGGGGGCGCGGGTGAAAAACTGTTTTTT
CASSSGGAGEKLFF
>.|once|TRBV27|TRBJ2-2
TGTGCCAGCAGCCTATACCCCGGGGAGCTGTTTTTT
CASSLYPGELFF
>.|.|TRBV5-8|TRBJ2-1
TGTGCCAGCAGCTTGGTGGGTCGGACTACGATATCCAATGAGCAGTTCTTC
CASSLVGRTTISNEQFF
>TRBD1|.|TRBV4-2|TRBJ1-2
TGTGCCAGCAGCCAAGAACGACAGGGGGCCTTTGGCTACACCTTC
CASSQERQGAFGYTF
>.|.|TRBV7-2|TRBJ2-5
TGTGCCAGCAGCTTAGTCTCGTCGGGGGAGGAGACCCAGTACTTC
CASSLVSSGEETQYF
>.|.|TRBV2|TRBJ1-5
TGTGCCAGCAGTGAAGACTCGGGGCAGCCCCAGCATTTT
CASSEDSGQPQHF
>.|.|TRBV28|TRBJ2-1
TGTGCCAGCAGCCAAACTAGAAATGAGCAGTTCTTC
CASSQTRNEQFF
>TRBD1|.|TRBV2|TRBJ2-2
TGTGCCAGCAGTGACGGGGACAGAAACACCGGGGAGCTGTTTTTT
CASSDGDRNTGELFF
>TRBD1|.|TRBV27|TRBJ1-2
TGTGCCAGCAGTTTAAGGGGACAGATCCATGGCTACACCTTC
CASSLRGQIHGYTF
>.|.|TRBV15|TRBJ1-4
TGTGCCACCAGCAGAGATCCCCTCTCCGGGGTAAATGAAAAACTGTTTTTT
CATSRDPLSGVNEKLFF
>.|few|TRBV29-1|TRBJ1-2
TGCAGCGTTGACTATGGCTACACCTTC
CSVDYGYTF